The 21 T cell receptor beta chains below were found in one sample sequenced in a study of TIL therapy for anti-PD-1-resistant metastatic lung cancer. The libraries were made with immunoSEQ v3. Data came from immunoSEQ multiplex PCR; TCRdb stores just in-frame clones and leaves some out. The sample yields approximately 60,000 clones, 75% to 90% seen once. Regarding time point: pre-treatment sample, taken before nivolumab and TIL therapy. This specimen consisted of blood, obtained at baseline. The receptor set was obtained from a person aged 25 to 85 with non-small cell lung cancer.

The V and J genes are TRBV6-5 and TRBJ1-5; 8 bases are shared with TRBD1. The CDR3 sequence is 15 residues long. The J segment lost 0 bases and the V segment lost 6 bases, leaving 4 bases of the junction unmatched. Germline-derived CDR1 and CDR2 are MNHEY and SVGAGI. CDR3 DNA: TGTGCCAGCAGGACAGGGGCTCATAGCAATCAGCCCCAGCATTTT. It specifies CASRTGAHSNQPQHF.

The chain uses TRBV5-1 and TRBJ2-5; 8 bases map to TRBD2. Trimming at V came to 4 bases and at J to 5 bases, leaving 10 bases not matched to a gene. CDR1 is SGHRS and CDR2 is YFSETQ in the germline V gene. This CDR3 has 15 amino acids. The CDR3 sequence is CASSPTGTSYETQYF. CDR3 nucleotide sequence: TGCGCCAGCAGCCCTACCGGGACTAGTTACGAGACCCAGTACTTC. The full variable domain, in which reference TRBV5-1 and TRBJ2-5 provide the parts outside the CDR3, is KAGVTQTPRYLIKTRGQQVTLSCSPISGHRSVSWYQQTPGQGLQFLFEYFSETQRNKGNFPGRFSGRQFSNSRSEMNVSTLELGDSALYLCASSPTGTSYETQYFGPGTRLLVL.

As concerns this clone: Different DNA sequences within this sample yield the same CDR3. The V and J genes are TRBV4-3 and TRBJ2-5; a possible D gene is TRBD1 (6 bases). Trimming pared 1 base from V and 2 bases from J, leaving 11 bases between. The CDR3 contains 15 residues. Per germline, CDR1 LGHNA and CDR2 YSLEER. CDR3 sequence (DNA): TGCGCCAGCAGCCAAGTTGCTAGGGGGCAAGAGACCCAGTACTTC. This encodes CASSQVARGQETQYF.

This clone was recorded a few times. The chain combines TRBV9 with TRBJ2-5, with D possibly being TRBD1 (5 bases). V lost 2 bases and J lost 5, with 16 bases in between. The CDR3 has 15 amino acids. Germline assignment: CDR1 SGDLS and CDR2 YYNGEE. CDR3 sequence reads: CASSVSLGHGETQYF. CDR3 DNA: TGTGCCAGCAGCGTTTCCCTTGGACATGGGGAGACCCAGTACTTC.

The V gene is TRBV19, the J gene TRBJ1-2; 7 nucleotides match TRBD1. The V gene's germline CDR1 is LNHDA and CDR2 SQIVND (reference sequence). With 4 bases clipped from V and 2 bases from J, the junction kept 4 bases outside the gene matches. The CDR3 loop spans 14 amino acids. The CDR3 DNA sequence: TGTGCCAGTAGTAAGGACAGGAGCAACTATGGCTACACCTTC. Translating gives CASSKDRSNYGYTF.

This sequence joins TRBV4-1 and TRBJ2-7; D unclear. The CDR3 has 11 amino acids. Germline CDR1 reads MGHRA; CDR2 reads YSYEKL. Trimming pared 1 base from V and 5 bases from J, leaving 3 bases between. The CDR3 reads CASSQGDEQYF. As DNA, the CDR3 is TGCGCCAGCAGCCAAGGAGACGAGCAGTACTTC.

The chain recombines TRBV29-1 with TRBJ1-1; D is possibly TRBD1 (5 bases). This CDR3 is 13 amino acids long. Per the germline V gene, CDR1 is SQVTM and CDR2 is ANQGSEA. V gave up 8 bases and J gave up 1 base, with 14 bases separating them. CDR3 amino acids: CSPRDLENTEAFF. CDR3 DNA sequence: TGCAGCCCGCGGGACCTAGAGAACACTGAAGCTTTCTTT.

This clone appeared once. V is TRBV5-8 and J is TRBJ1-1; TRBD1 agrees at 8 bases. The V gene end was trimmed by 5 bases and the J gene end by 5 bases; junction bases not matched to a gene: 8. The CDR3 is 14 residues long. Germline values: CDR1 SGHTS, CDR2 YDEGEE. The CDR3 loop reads CASSKDRAKTEAFF. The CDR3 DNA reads TGTGCCAGCAGTAAGGACAGGGCTAAGACTGAAGCTTTCTTT. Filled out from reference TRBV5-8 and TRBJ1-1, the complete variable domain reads EAGVTQSPTHLIKTRGQQATLRCSPISGHTSVYWYQQALGLGLQFLLWYDEGEERNRGNFPPRFSGRQFPNYSSELNVNALELEDSALYLCASSKDRAKTEAFFGQGTRLTVV.

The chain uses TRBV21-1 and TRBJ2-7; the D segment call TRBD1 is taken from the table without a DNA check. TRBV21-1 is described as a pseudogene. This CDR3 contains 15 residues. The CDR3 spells CASSPRDRAPYEQYF. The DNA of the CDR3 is TGTGCCAGCAGTCCTCGGGACAGGGCACCCTACGAGCAGTACTTC.

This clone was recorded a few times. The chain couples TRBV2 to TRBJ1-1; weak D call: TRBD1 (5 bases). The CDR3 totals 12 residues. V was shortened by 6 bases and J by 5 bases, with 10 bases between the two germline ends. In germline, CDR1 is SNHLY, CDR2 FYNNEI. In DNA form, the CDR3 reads TGTGCCAGCAGGGCAGACAGTACTGAAGCTTTCTTT. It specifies CASRADSTEAFF.

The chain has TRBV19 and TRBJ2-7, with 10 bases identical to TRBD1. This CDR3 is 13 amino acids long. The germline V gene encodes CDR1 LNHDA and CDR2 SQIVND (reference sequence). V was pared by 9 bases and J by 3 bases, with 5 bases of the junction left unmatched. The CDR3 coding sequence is TGTGCCAGCACGGGACAGGGGTTCTACGAGCAGTACTTC. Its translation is CASTGQGFYEQYF. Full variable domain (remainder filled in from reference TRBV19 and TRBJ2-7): DGGITQSPKYLFRKEGQNVTLSCEQNLNHDAMYWYRQDPGQGLRLIYYSQIVNDFQKGDIAEGYSVSREKKESFPLTVTSAQKNPTAFYLCASTGQGFYEQYFGPGTRLTVT.

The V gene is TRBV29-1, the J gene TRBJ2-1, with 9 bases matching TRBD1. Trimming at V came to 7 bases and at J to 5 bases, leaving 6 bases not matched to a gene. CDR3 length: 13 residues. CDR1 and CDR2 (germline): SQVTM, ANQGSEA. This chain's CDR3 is CSASRDRDNEQFF. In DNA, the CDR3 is TGCAGCGCCAGCCGGGACAGGGACAATGAGCAGTTCTTC.

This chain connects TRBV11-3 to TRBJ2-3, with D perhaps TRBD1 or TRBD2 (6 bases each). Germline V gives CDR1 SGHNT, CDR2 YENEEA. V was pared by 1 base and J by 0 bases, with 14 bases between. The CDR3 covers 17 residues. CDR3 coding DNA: TGTGCCAGCAGCTTAGGGTGGGGGGACACTAGCACAGATACGCAGTATTTT. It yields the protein CASSLGWGDTSTDTQYF.

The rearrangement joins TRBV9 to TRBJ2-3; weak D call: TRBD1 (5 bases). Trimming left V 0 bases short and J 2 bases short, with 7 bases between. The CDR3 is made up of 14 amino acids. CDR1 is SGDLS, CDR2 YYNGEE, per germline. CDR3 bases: TGTGCCAGCAGCGTAGAAGGGGCCACAGATACGCAGTATTTT. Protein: CASSVEGATDTQYF.

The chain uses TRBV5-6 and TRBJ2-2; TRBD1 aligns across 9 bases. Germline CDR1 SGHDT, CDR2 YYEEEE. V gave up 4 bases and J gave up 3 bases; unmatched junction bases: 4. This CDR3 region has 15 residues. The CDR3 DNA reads TGTGCCAGCAGCGGGGACAGGGTGTACACCGGGGAGCTGTTTTTT. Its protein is CASSGDRVYTGELFF.

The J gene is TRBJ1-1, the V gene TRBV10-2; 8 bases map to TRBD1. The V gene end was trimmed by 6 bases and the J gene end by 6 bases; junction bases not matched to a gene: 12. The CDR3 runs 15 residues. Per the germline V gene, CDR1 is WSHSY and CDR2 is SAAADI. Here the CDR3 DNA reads TGCGCCAGCAGCCATGGCGCGCAGGGGGCGGCTGAAGCTTTCTTT. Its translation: CASSHGAQGAAEAFF.

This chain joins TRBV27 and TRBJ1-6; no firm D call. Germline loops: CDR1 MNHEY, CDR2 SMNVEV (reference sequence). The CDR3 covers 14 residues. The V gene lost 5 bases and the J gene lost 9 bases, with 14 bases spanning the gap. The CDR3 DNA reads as TGTGCCAGCAGTCTAACCATCCGCGGTTCACCCCTCCACTTT. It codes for CASSLTIRGSPLHF.

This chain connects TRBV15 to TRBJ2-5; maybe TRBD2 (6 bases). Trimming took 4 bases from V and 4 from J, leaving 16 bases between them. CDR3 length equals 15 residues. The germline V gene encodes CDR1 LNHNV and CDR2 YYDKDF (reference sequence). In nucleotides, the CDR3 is TGTGCCACCAGCACGGTCGGGAGATCTGGAGAGACCCAGTACTTC. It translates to CATSTVGRSGETQYF.

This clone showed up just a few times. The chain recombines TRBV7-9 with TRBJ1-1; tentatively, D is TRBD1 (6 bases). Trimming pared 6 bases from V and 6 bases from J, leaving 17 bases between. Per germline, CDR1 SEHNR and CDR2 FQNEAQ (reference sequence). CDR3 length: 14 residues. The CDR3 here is CASRSLGGEPEAFF. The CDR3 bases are TGTGCCAGCAGGAGCTTGGGGGGCGAGCCTGAAGCTTTCTTT.

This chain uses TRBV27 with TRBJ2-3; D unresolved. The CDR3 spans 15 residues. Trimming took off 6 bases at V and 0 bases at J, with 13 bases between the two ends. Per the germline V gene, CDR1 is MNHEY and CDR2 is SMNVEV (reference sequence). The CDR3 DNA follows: TGTGCCAGCAGCGGGCCCTTTAGTAGCACAGATACGCAGTATTTT. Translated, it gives CASSGPFSSTDTQYF.

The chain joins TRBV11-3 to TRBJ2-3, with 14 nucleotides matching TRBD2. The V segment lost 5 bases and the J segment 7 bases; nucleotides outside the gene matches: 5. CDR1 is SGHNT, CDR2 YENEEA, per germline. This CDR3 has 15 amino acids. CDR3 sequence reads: CASSLTSGGAYTQYF. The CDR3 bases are TGTGCCAGCAGCCTGACTAGCGGGGGGGCATATACGCAGTATTTT.